Sequencing of this T cell receptor (beta chain) was carried out in a study of T-cell memory formation after mild COVID-19. Study details: Across donors, TCR clusters were largely donor specific.

Details on this clonotype: Its antigen is currently unknown.

Trimming at V came to 6 bases and at J to 3 bases, leaving 8 bases not matched to a gene. CDR3 length: 17 residues. From 5'RACE with constant-segment primers came TCR alpha and TCR beta cDNA libraries that carried sample barcodes and UMIs. TCRdb used MiXCR to reprocess the 5' RACE reads, holding one entry per CDR3 protein. Found here are roughly 410,000 distinct CDR3 sequences, more than 20% of them singletons; the top ten hold 8.5% to 10%. Study findings and constraints: Researchers report contracting CD4+ clones mostly in CM and EM, with CD8+ clones in EMRA.

The chain has TRBV12-3 or TRBV12-4 and TRBJ2-1, with TRBD2 identical over 13 bases. The clonotype comes from an adult woman who had mild COVID-19 (a few samples of this study predate the infection). Cell type and time point are not known. The sequencing input was PBMCs or a T cell subset sorted from them (not recorded which). CDR3 loop: CASSLAGLAGNYNEQFF. The CDR3 nucleotides read TGTGCCAGCAGCCTCGCGGGACTAGCGGGAAACTACAATGAGCAGTTCTTC.